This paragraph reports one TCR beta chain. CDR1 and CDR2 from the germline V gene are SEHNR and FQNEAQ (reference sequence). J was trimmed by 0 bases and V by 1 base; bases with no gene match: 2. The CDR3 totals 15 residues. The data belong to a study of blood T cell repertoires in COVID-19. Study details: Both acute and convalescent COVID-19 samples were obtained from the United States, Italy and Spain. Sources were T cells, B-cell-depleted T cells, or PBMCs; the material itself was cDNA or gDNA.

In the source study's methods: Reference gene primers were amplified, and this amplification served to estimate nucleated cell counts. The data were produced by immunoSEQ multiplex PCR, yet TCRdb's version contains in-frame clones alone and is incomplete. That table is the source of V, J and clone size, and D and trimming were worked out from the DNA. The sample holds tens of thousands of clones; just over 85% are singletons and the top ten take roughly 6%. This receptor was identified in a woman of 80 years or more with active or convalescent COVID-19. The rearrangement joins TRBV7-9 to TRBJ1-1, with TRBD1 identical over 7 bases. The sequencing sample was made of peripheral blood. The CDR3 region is CASSLGTGMNTEAFF. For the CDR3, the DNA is TGTGCCAGCAGCTTAGGGACAGGAATGAACACTGAAGCTTTCTTT. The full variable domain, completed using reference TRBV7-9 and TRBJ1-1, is DTGVSQNPRHKITKRGQNVTFRCDPISEHNRLYWYRQTLGQGPEFLTYFQNEAQLEKSRLLSDRFSAERPKGSFSTLEIQRTEQGDSAMYLCASSLGTGMNTEAFFGQGTRLTVV.